Following are 32 T cell receptor beta chains from one sample sequenced in a study of T-cell memory formation after mild COVID-19. TCRdb re-analysed the 5' RACE reads in MiXCR, keeping a single row per CDR3 protein. There are 540,000 or so distinct CDR3 sequences in the sample; just over 20% occur only once, and under 15% lies in the top ten. The sample consisted of PBMCs or a T cell subset sorted from them (not recorded which). Receptor source: an adult woman who had mild COVID-19 (a few samples of this study predate the infection). Cell type and time point are not known.

The V call is TRBV12-3 or TRBV12-4, the J call TRBJ2-3, with 10 bases identical to TRBD1. Trimming took 5 bases from V and 9 from J; bases not matched to a gene: 8. The CDR3 sequence is 14 residues long. The DNA of the CDR3 is TGTGCCAGCAGTGAGGGACAGGGGTTTGACACGCAGTATTTT. It encodes CASSEGQGFDTQYF.

This clonotype was picked up a small number of times. This chain uses TRBV7-9 with TRBJ2-7; D remains ambiguous. The CDR3 runs to 14 residues. The V and J ends lost 5 bases and 5 bases respectively, with 16 bases between them. Germline V lookup: CDR1 SEHNR, CDR2 FQNEAQ (reference sequence). The CDR3 sequence is CASSGPGPINEQYF. The CDR3 DNA reads TGTGCCAGCAGCGGGCCGGGTCCCATCAACGAGCAGTACTTC.

The chain has TRBV18 and TRBJ2-7, with 7 bases aligning to TRBD1. Trimming at V came to 5 bases and at J to 4 bases, leaving 8 bases not matched to a gene. Germline V gene data show CDR1 as KGHSH and CDR2 as LQKENI. The CDR3 covers 14 residues. DNA for the CDR3: TGTGCCAGCTCAGCCGGGACAGCAGAATACGAGCAGTACTTC. Its translation: CASSAGTAEYEQYF.

The sample holds many counts of this clonotype. V is TRBV7-9 and J is TRBJ2-5; no clear D. Germline values: CDR1 SEHNR, CDR2 FQNEAQ (reference sequence). V lost 5 bases and J lost 2, with 21 bases in between. The CDR3 is 17 amino acids. In DNA form, the CDR3 reads TGTGCCAGCAGCCCAAGAGGTTCGTATAGGCTGCAAGAGACCCAGTACTTC. Its translation is CASSPRGSYRLQETQYF.

The genes are TRBV20-1 and TRBJ2-1, with D maybe TRBD2 (5 bases). The germline V gene has CDR1 DFQATT and CDR2 SNEGSKA (reference sequence). Trimming took 4 bases from V and 2 from J, leaving 24 bases between them. CDR3 length: 18 residues. CDR3 coding DNA: TGCAGTGCTACTCGCCTAGCCCTGTTATTTTCGCCCTACAATGAGCAGTTCTTC. This codes for CSATRLALLFSPYNEQFF.

This clonotype was observed a handful of times. This chain connects TRBV29-1 to TRBJ1-1; D ambiguous. The length of the CDR3 is 14 residues. CDR1 SQVTM and CDR2 ANQGSEA come from the germline V gene. V lost 0 bases and J lost 1, with 9 bases in between. CDR3 sequence: CSVEESRGNTEAFF. For the CDR3, the DNA is TGCAGCGTTGAAGAATCGCGGGGGAACACTGAAGCTTTCTTT.

This clonotype was found many times. The V gene is TRBV5-1, the J gene TRBJ2-1; D is perhaps TRBD2 (5 bases). CDR1 SGHRS and CDR2 YFSETQ come from the germline V gene. The CDR3 totals 11 residues. V was clipped by 3 bases and J by 12 bases, with 10 bases between them. In DNA, the CDR3 is TGCGCCAGCAGCTCAGACCGGGGGCAGTTCTTC. This encodes CASSSDRGQFF.

J is TRBJ2-7 and V is TRBV20-1; the D is unclear. Germline lookup yields CDR1 DFQATT and CDR2 SNEGSKA (reference sequence). Trimming cost V 5 bases and J 4 bases, with 21 bases left between them. The CDR3 is 15 residues long. The CDR3 DNA sequence: TGCAGTGCTCTCCCCCAGGCCCGTGGGGTTTACGAGCAGTACTTC. This translates into CSALPQARGVYEQYF.

This chain's CDR3 is CASRSMGQGANNEQFF. For the CDR3, the DNA is TGTGCCAGCAGAAGCATGGGACAGGGGGCTAACAATGAGCAGTTCTTC. V usage is TRBV7-9 and J usage is TRBJ2-1; 12 nucleotides align to TRBD1. The CDR3 contains 16 residues. The ends lost 6 bases at V and 5 bases at J; junction bases unmatched: 8. CDR1 and CDR2 from the germline V gene are SEHNR and FQNEAQ (reference sequence).

The chain is built from TRBV5-1 and TRBJ1-3; 9 bases are a match to TRBD1. V gave up 4 bases and J gave up 4 bases; unmatched junction bases: 6. Per germline, CDR1 SGHRS and CDR2 YFSETQ. This CDR3 has 15 amino acids. CDR3 bases: TGCGCCAGCAGCGTGGGACAGGGTGTGGGAAACACCATATATTTT. This sequence encodes CASSVGQGVGNTIYF.

This clonotype was recorded a few times. This rearrangement joins TRBV4-1 to TRBJ2-5; D may be TRBD2 (6 bases). The CDR3 sequence is 15 residues long. CDR1 and CDR2 from the germline V gene are MGHRA and YSYEKL. V lost 1 base, J lost 4 bases, and 13 bases lay in between. CDR3 region: CASSQGDGGRETQYF. CDR3 nucleotides: TGCGCCAGCAGCCAAGGGGATGGAGGGAGAGAGACCCAGTACTTC.

This clonotype was counted between two and nine times. This chain uses TRBV20-1 with TRBJ2-7, with D possibly being TRBD1 or TRBD2 (5 bases each). In germline, CDR1 is DFQATT, CDR2 SNEGSKA (reference sequence). Trimming stripped 1 base from V and 3 bases from J, with 13 bases between. CDR3 size: 14 residues. The DNA of the CDR3 is TGCAGTGCTAGAGCCCGGGACCACTACTACGAGCAGTACTTC. Encoded protein: CSARARDHYYEQYF.

This clonotype was seen a few times. This chain connects TRBV2 to TRBJ1-1; maybe TRBD1 (6 bases). The CDR3 totals 16 residues. V gave up 4 bases and J gave up 5 bases, with 20 bases separating them. From germline, CDR1 is SNHLY and CDR2 FYNNEI. This CDR3 reads CASSAPGVGARTEAFF. The CDR3 DNA reads as TGTGCCAGCAGTGCTCCTGGGGTGGGGGCGCGGACTGAAGCTTTCTTT.

Only a few counts were recorded for this clonotype. Here the CDR3 reads CASSHPRGTSGREMWNEQFF. Written as DNA, the CDR3 is TGTGCCAGCAGCCACCCCCGCGGGACTAGCGGGAGGGAGATGTGGAATGAGCAGTTCTTC. The V gene is TRBV11-2, the J gene TRBJ2-1, with 16 bases fitting TRBD2. The germline V gene encodes CDR1 SGHAT and CDR2 FQNNGV. This CDR3 region has 20 residues. The V segment lost 5 bases and the J segment 7 bases; nucleotides outside the gene matches: 17.

This clonotype was detected only a few times. V usage is TRBV4-1 and J usage is TRBJ1-2, with D maybe TRBD1 (5 bases). CDR3 length equals 15 residues. Germline V gene data show CDR1 as MGHRA and CDR2 as YSYEKL. The V gene lost 4 bases and the J gene lost 4 bases, with 16 bases spanning the gap. This chain's CDR3 is CASSPVGEDSYGYTF. In nucleotides, the CDR3 is TGCGCCAGCAGCCCCGTAGGGGAGGACTCCTATGGCTACACCTTC.

This sequence joins TRBV3-1 and TRBJ1-2, with D uncertain. The germline V and J ends were trimmed by 2 bases and 7 bases, with 11 bases remaining between them. Germline assignment: CDR1 LGHDT and CDR2 YNNKEL (reference sequence). This CDR3 spans 13 amino acids. CDR3 nucleotides: TGTGCCAGCAGCCAATTCCGCCTAAGTGGCTACACCTTC. Residues: CASSQFRLSGYTF. The variable domain in full, completed from reference TRBV3-1 and TRBJ1-2, reads DTAVSQTPKYLVTQMGNDKSIKCEQNLGHDTMYWYKQDSKKFLKIMFSYNNKELIINETVPNRFSPKSPDKAHLNLHINSLELGDSAVYFCASSQFRLSGYTFGSGTRLTVV.

The chain is built from TRBV4-1 and TRBJ1-1, with a tentative D call TRBD1 (5 bases). The CDR3 consists of 13 residues. V lost 1 base and J 11 bases, leaving 14 bases between the germline ends. Germline V gene sequence: CDR1 MGHRA, CDR2 YSYEKL. Here the CDR3 reads CASSQVEGSRAFF. The CDR3 DNA reads as TGCGCCAGCAGCCAAGTCGAGGGGTCTAGGGCTTTCTTT.

This clonotype was counted a few times. This rearrangement joins TRBV6-5 to TRBJ2-6; 7 nucleotides line up with TRBD1. The V gene's germline CDR1 is MNHEY and CDR2 SVGAGI. The CDR3 is 15 residues long. V lost 10 bases and J lost 0; bases outside the gene matches: 6. CDR3 bases: TGTGCCACAAGACAGGGTCACTCTGGGGCCAACGTCCTGACTTTC. It specifies CATRQGHSGANVLTF.

V and J are TRBV4-1 and TRBJ1-1, with 10 bases fitting TRBD1. This CDR3 has 18 residues. The ends lost 1 base at V and 3 bases at J; junction bases unmatched: 11. Germline V gene lookup returns CDR1 MGHRA and CDR2 YSYEKL. DNA for the CDR3: TGCGCCAGCAGCCAAGTTGGGACAGGGGTCGGCGGGTACACTGAAGCTTTCTTT. This encodes CASSQVGTGVGGYTEAFF.

This clonotype came up a few times. The CDR3 region is CASSPAGGTGFGNTEAFF. DNA for the CDR3: TGTGCCAGCAGCCCCGCTGGGGGGACAGGGTTTGGGAACACTGAAGCTTTCTTT. The rearrangement joins TRBV7-2 to TRBJ1-1; 9 bases align to TRBD1. Germline lookup yields CDR1 SGHTA and CDR2 FQGNSA. Trimming at V came to 5 bases and at J to 1 base, leaving 14 bases not matched to a gene. The CDR3 contains 18 residues.

This clonotype was recorded a few times. The rearrangement uses TRBV19 and TRBJ2-7; D call uncertain. This CDR3 contains 15 residues. The germline V and J ends were trimmed by 6 bases and 3 bases, with 18 bases remaining between them. Germline CDR1 is LNHDA and CDR2 is SQIVND (reference sequence). The chain's CDR3 is CASSQRRNLRYEQYF. In DNA, the CDR3 is TGTGCCAGTAGCCAACGACGGAACCTCCGCTACGAGCAGTACTTC.

This clonotype was seen a few times. CDR3 DNA sequence: TGTGCCGGACAGGCGTCACGAAACACTGAAGCTTTCTTT. This sequence encodes CAGQASRNTEAFF. This chain connects TRBV11-2 to TRBJ1-1; 7 bases align to TRBD1. Germline V gene sequence: CDR1 SGHAT, CDR2 FQNNGV. Trimming took 11 bases from V and 2 from J; bases not matched to a gene: 8. The CDR3 runs to 13 residues.

This clonotype was counted between two and nine times. The gene calls are TRBV10-2 and TRBJ2-3; D remains unclear. The CDR3 loop spans 15 amino acids. Germline-derived CDR1 and CDR2 are WSHSY and SAAADI. V shed 4 bases and J shed 0 bases, with 11 bases lying between them. The chain's CDR3 is CASSGQPSSTDTQYF. In DNA, the CDR3 is TGCGCCAGCAGTGGGCAACCATCTAGCACAGATACGCAGTATTTT.

The chain employs TRBV5-1 and TRBJ1-3, with no clear D. V shed 0 bases and J shed 0 bases, with 10 bases lying between them. This CDR3 comprises 16 residues. The germline gives CDR1 SGHRS, CDR2 YFSETQ. The CDR3 DNA follows: TGCGCCAGCAGCTTGGGGAGTCCAGGCTCTGGAAACACCATATATTTT. This codes for CASSLGSPGSGNTIYF.

This clonotype was recorded a few times. The chain has TRBV7-8 and TRBJ2-5, with D perhaps TRBD2 (7 bases). The CDR3 covers 15 residues. The V gene lost 7 bases and the J gene lost 5 bases, with 20 bases spanning the gap. Germline V gene sequence: CDR1 SGHVS, CDR2 FQNEAQ. The CDR3 loop reads CASTPEGEGLETQYF. CDR3 nucleotide sequence: TGTGCCAGCACCCCGGAGGGGGAGGGCCTGGAGACCCAGTACTTC.

The rearrangement uses TRBV19 and TRBJ2-3, with a tentative D call TRBD2 (5 bases). The length of the CDR3 is 15 residues. V lost 7 bases and J 4 bases, leaving 18 bases between the germline ends. The germline V gene encodes CDR1 LNHDA and CDR2 SQIVND (reference sequence). The CDR3 is CASTPAWAGADTQYF. For the CDR3, the DNA is TGTGCCAGTACCCCTGCTTGGGCCGGGGCAGATACGCAGTATTTT.

The chain carries TRBV7-6 and TRBJ1-1, with 7 bases that match TRBD1. The germline V gene has CDR1 SGHVS and CDR2 FNYEAQ. Unmatched junction bases numbered 8, after V lost 5 bases and J lost 5 bases. The CDR3 has 14 amino acids. For the CDR3, the DNA is TGTGCCAGCAGCCCCGACAGGGTTTGGACTGAAGCTTTCTTT. Amino acids: CASSPDRVWTEAFF.

In its sample, this clonotype was seen many times. The chain is built from TRBV7-3 and TRBJ2-3, with 7 bases lining up with TRBD2. The ends lost 3 bases at V and 5 bases at J; junction bases unmatched: 5. The CDR3 runs 14 residues. Germline CDR1 and CDR2: SGHTA and FQGTGA. The CDR3 region is CASSFTGGIDTQYF. The CDR3 nucleotides read TGTGCCAGCAGCTTTACCGGGGGGATAGATACGCAGTATTTT.

For this clonotype: A read error may explain this, as a much larger clone is one base away. J is TRBJ2-3 and V is TRBV6-2 or TRBV6-3, with 13 bases that match TRBD2. The V and J ends lost 6 bases and 5 bases, in that order; junction bases with no gene match: 17. Per germline, CDR1 MNHEY and CDR2 SVGEGT. This CDR3 is built from 19 residues. The CDR3 here is CASSPTSGRVGYVEDTQYF. The CDR3 DNA reads as TGTGCCAGCAGCCCTACTAGCGGGAGGGTCGGTTATGTGGAAGATACGCAGTATTTT.

The chain has TRBV5-1 and TRBJ2-1; the D gene is possibly TRBD2 (6 bases). Germline loops: CDR1 SGHRS, CDR2 YFSETQ. The CDR3 extends over 14 amino acids. Trimming removed 2 bases from V and 8 bases from J, with 14 bases in between. The CDR3 DNA reads as TGCGCCAGCAGCTTCCCCCTAGCGCGACATGAGCAGTTCTTC. Its protein product is CASSFPLARHEQFF.

The V gene is TRBV27, the J gene TRBJ2-1; TRBD1 matches at 7 bases. V was pared by 3 bases and J by 6 bases, with 8 bases of the junction left unmatched. This CDR3 has 15 amino acids. Looked up from germline, CDR1 is MNHEY and CDR2 is SMNVEV (reference sequence). CDR3 protein: CASSFDRVKGNEQFF. The CDR3 nucleotides read TGTGCCAGCAGTTTCGACAGGGTGAAAGGCAATGAGCAGTTCTTC.

This clonotype was seen repeatedly, ten times or more. This rearrangement joins TRBV5-1 to TRBJ2-5; D tentatively reads TRBD1 or TRBD2 (5 bases each). The length of the CDR3 is 15 residues. V shed 0 bases and J shed 5 bases, with 14 bases lying between them. The germline CDR1 and CDR2 sequences are SGHRS and YFSETQ. DNA of the CDR3: TGCGCCAGCAGCTTGGATGGGACCCCTCGGGAGACCCAGTACTTC. Translation: CASSLDGTPRETQYF.